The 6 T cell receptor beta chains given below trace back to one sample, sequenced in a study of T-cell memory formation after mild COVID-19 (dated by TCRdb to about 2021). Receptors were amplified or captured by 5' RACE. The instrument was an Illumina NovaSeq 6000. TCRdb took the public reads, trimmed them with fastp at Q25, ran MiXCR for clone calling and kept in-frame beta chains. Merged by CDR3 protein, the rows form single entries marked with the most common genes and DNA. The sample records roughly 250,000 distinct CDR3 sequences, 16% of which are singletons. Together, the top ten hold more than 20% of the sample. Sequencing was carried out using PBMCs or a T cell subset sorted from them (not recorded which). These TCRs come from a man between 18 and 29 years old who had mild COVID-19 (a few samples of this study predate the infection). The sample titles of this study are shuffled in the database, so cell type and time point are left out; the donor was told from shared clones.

Here the CDR3 DNA reads TGCAGTGCTCGCGCACCGGATAGCAATCAGCCCCAGCATTTT. It specifies CSARAPDSNQPQHF. The V and J genes are TRBV20-1 and TRBJ1-5; D not resolved. The CDR3 has 14 amino acids. The V and J ends lost 5 bases and 0 bases respectively, with 11 bases between them. Per the germline V gene, CDR1 is DFQATT and CDR2 is SNEGSKA (reference sequence).

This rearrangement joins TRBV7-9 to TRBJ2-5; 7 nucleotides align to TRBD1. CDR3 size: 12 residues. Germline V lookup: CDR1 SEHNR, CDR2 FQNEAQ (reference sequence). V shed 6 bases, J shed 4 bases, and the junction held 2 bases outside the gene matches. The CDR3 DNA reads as TGTGCCAGCAGGGCAGGGGGAGAGACCCAGTACTTC. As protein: CASRAGGETQYF.

The CDR3 is CATVGFANTGELFF. Written as DNA, the CDR3 is TGTGCCACCGTGGGATTCGCGAACACCGGGGAGCTGTTTTTT. V is TRBV7-9 and J is TRBJ2-2; D gene ambiguous. The length of the CDR3 is 14 residues. Germline CDR1 is SEHNR and CDR2 is FQNEAQ (reference sequence). The V and J ends lost 10 bases and 0 bases respectively, with 12 bases between them.

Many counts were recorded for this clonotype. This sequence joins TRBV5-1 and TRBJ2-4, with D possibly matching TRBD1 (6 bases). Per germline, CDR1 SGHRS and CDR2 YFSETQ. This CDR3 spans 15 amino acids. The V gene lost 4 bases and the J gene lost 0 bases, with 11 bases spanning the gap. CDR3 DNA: TGCGCCAGCAGCGCCAGGGGTCTAGCCAAAAACATTCAGTACTTC. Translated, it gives CASSARGLAKNIQYF.

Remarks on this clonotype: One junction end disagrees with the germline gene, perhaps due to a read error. CDR3 residues: CASSLGLEVGELFF. In nucleotides, the CDR3 is TGTGCCAGCAGTTTGGGACTAGAGGTCGGGGAGCTGTTTTTT. The rearrangement joins TRBV5-8 to TRBJ2-2, with 8 bases identical to TRBD2. The CDR3 runs to 14 residues. The germline gives CDR1 SGHTS, CDR2 YDEGEE.

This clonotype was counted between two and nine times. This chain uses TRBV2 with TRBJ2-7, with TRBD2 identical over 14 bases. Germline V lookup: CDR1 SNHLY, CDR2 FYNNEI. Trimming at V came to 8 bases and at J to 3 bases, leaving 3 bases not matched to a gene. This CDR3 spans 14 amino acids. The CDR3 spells CASHGLAGGYEQYF. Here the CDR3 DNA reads TGTGCCAGCCATGGACTAGCGGGGGGCTACGAGCAGTACTTC.